Listed here are 23 T cell receptor beta chains from one sample, sequenced in a study of cytomegalovirus exposure and HLA in healthy donors. The PCR ran on 60 Vbeta and 13 Jbeta primers. Clones were sequenced by immunoSEQ multiplex PCR, and TCRdb holds only the in-frame ones, with some missing. The sample contains roughly 130,000 clones, approximately 80% of which appear only once. Sample: PBMCs. The receptors were gathered from a woman under 30 in good health and CMV-seropositive.

This chain connects TRBV19 to TRBJ1-1, with D unresolved. This CDR3 region has 15 residues. Deletions cut 1 base from V and 4 bases from J, with 13 bases between. CDR1 is LNHDA and CDR2 is SQIVND in the germline V gene (reference sequence). The CDR3 reads CASSIGAPVGTEAFF. The CDR3, as DNA: TGTGCCAGTAGTATAGGGGCGCCAGTGGGCACTGAAGCTTTCTTT.

The chain has TRBV19 and TRBJ1-5; D gene unclear. Germline V CDR1 and CDR2: LNHDA, SQIVND (reference sequence). The CDR3 contains 15 residues. The germline V and J ends were trimmed by 2 bases and 4 bases, with 12 bases remaining between them. CDR3 coding DNA: TGTGCCAGTAGTATACACCCCAGGCTGAATCAGCCCCAGCATTTT. Translated: CASSIHPRLNQPQHF.

The chain links TRBV9 to TRBJ1-1; 9 nucleotides match TRBD1. There are 16 residues in the CDR3. Per the germline V gene, CDR1 is SGDLS and CDR2 is YYNGEE. V was pared by 4 bases and J by 5 bases, with 12 bases of the junction left unmatched. The CDR3 sequence: CASSPSTGGRETEAFF. The CDR3 DNA reads as TGTGCCAGCAGCCCTTCGACAGGGGGAAGGGAGACTGAAGCTTTCTTT. Complete variable domain (other parts from reference TRBV9 and TRBJ1-1): DSGVTQTPKHLITATGQRVTLRCSPRSGDLSVYWYQQSLDQGLQFLIQYYNGEERAKGNILERFSAQQFPDLHSELNLSSLELGDSALYFCASSPSTGGRETEAFFGQGTRLTVV.

J is TRBJ2-7 and V is TRBV29-1; TRBD1 matches 8 bases. The CDR3 totals 12 residues. The V gene end was trimmed by 4 bases and the J gene end by 6 bases; junction bases not matched to a gene: 5. The germline gives CDR1 SQVTM, CDR2 ANQGSEA. CDR3 sequence reads: CSVVGQGIEQYF. In DNA, the CDR3 is TGCAGCGTTGTAGGACAGGGAATCGAGCAGTACTTC.

The CDR3 region is CAWTTGQGPNTEAFF. The CDR3, as DNA: TGTGCCTGGACCACCGGACAGGGCCCGAACACTGAAGCTTTCTTT. The chain recombines TRBV30 with TRBJ1-1; 8 bases line up with TRBD1. This CDR3 has 15 residues. Germline-derived CDR1 and CDR2 are GTSNPN and SVGIG (reference sequence). V was clipped by 4 bases and J by 1 base; unmatched bases: 8. The whole variable domain, remainder taken from reference TRBV30 and TRBJ1-1, is SQTIHQWPATLVQPVGSPLSLECTVEGTSNPNLYWYRQAAGRGLQLLFYSVGIGQISSEVPQNLSASRPQDRQFILSSKKLLLSDSGFYLCAWTTGQGPNTEAFFGQGTRLTVV.

V is TRBV7-3 and J is TRBJ2-5; TRBD1 matches at 8 bases. The junction had 6 bases not matched to a gene; V was cut back by 1 base and J by 5 bases. The CDR3 is made up of 15 amino acids. The germline gives CDR1 SGHTA, CDR2 FQGTGA. In nucleotides, the CDR3 is TGTGCCAGCAGCTTAAGCGGACAGGGAAGGGAGACCCAGTACTTC. It translates to CASSLSGQGRETQYF.

By sample fraction, this clone is medium-sized. The V call is TRBV25-1, the J call TRBJ1-4; no clear D gene. The CDR3 has 13 amino acids. V lost 2 bases to trimming and J lost 5 bases, with 6 bases between them. Germline CDR1 and CDR2: MGHDK and SYGVNS. The CDR3 sequence: CASSEPRNEKLFF. CDR3 DNA sequence: TGTGCCAGCAGTGAACCCAGAAATGAAAAACTGTTTTTT.

This chain links TRBV18 with TRBJ1-1, with 8 bases that match TRBD1. The CDR3 spans 15 residues. V gave up 3 bases and J gave up 5 bases; unmatched junction bases: 8. Per germline, CDR1 KGHSH and CDR2 LQKENI. CDR3 amino acids: CASSPSGQGWTEAFF. Here the CDR3 DNA reads TGTGCCAGCTCACCCTCTGGACAGGGTTGGACTGAAGCTTTCTTT.

The chain joins TRBV28 to TRBJ2-1; 12 positions match TRBD2. V gave up 4 bases and J gave up 8 bases; unmatched junction bases: 6. This CDR3 comprises 15 residues. CDR1 is MDHEN, CDR2 SYDVKM, per germline. In DNA, the CDR3 is TGTGCCAGCAGTTCGCTAGCGGGGGGGGTCCATGAGCAGTTCTTC. Translated, it gives CASSSLAGGVHEQFF.

This clone was picked up a small number of times. This rearrangement joins TRBV6-5 to TRBJ2-7; TRBD1 is a possible D gene (6 bases). Trimming removed 5 bases from V and 2 bases from J, with 13 bases in between. Germline V gene sequence: CDR1 MNHEY, CDR2 SVGAGI. The CDR3 is made up of 14 amino acids. This chain's CDR3 is CASSEHDRTYEQYF. CDR3 bases: TGTGCCAGCAGTGAACACGACAGGACCTACGAGCAGTACTTC.

This sequence joins TRBV5-4 and TRBJ2-7, with TRBD1 matching 9 bases. This CDR3 spans 14 amino acids. The germline gives CDR1 SGHNT, CDR2 YYREEE (reference sequence). V lost 3 bases and J lost 5; bases outside the gene matches: 6. This CDR3 is CASSSPGQGNEQYF. The CDR3 DNA follows: TGTGCCAGCAGCTCCCCGGGACAGGGAAACGAGCAGTACTTC.

The rearrangement joins TRBV4-1 to TRBJ2-2; D possibly corresponds to TRBD1 (6 bases). Germline CDR1 reads MGHRA; CDR2 reads YSYEKL. Trimming pared 6 bases from V and 6 bases from J, leaving 11 bases between. The CDR3 consists of 13 residues. Here the CDR3 DNA reads TGCGCCAGCAGTGGACAGCCTCCCGGGGAGCTGTTTTTT. Translated: CASSGQPPGELFF.

CDR3: CASSLGDTQYF. For the CDR3, the DNA is TGTGCCAGTAGTTTGGGCGATACGCAGTATTTT. The chain couples TRBV19 to TRBJ2-3; no firm D call. V was shortened by 5 bases and J by 6 bases, with 6 bases between the two germline ends. The germline V gene has CDR1 LNHDA and CDR2 SQIVND (reference sequence). CDR3 length: 11 residues.

This sequence joins TRBV25-1 and TRBJ1-3; D is undetermined. Germline CDR1 and CDR2: MGHDK and SYGVNS. The CDR3 runs 12 residues. V shed 2 bases and J shed 4 bases, with 3 bases lying between them. The CDR3 here is CASSEQGNTIYF. The DNA of the CDR3 is TGTGCCAGCAGTGAACAGGGAAACACCATATATTTT.

Points on this clone: One end of the junction does not line up with germline, which may come from a read error. Other nucleotide sequences in the sample specify the same CDR3. The J gene is TRBJ2-7, the V gene TRBV19, with 7 positions matching TRBD2. Germline CDR1 reads LNHDA; CDR2 reads SQIVND (reference sequence). CDR3 length: 14 amino acids. Written as DNA, the CDR3 is TGTGCCAGTAGTCACGGGGGGAGCTCCTACGAACAGTACTTC. This translates into CASSHGGSSYEQYF.

This chain uses TRBV11-2 with TRBJ2-1; 10 bases fit TRBD2. The trim removed 5 bases at V and 4 bases at J, leaving 8 bases unmatched. Germline V gene sequence: CDR1 SGHAT, CDR2 FQNNGV. This CDR3 contains 16 residues. The CDR3 DNA reads as TGTGCCAGCAGCACCCCAAGCGGGGGGGGATACAATGAGCAGTTCTTC. It translates to CASSTPSGGGYNEQFF.

This chain joins TRBV29-1 and TRBJ2-2, with 7 bases identical to TRBD1. The length of the CDR3 is 14 residues. Germline CDR1 reads SQVTM; CDR2 reads ANQGSEA. The V segment lost 1 base and the J segment 5 bases; nucleotides outside the gene matches: 4. DNA of the CDR3: TGCAGCGTTGAAGCCGACAGGGTAACCGGGGAGCTGTTTTTT. This translates into CSVEADRVTGELFF.

This chain joins TRBV11-2 and TRBJ1-1; D is possibly TRBD1 (5 bases). V was shortened by 4 bases and J by 5 bases, with 14 bases between the two germline ends. The CDR3 extends over 14 amino acids. Germline V gene lookup returns CDR1 SGHAT and CDR2 FQNNGV. In DNA, the CDR3 is TGTGCCAGCAGCTCAGAACCGGGGGGAACTGAAGCTTTCTTT. Protein: CASSSEPGGTEAFF. The full variable domain, in which reference TRBV11-2 and TRBJ1-1 provide the parts outside the CDR3, is EAGVAQSPRYKIIEKRQSVAFWCNPISGHATLYWYQQILGQGPKLLIQFQNNGVVDDSQLPKDRFSAERLKGVDSTLKIQPAKLEDSAVYLCASSSEPGGTEAFFGQGTRLTVV.

This clone was picked up one time. The chain combines TRBV7-9 with TRBJ2-7; TRBD2 matches at 7 bases. The CDR3 extends over 14 amino acids. Trimming took 8 bases from V and 4 from J; bases not matched to a gene: 11. Germline CDR1 is SEHNR and CDR2 is FQNEAQ (reference sequence). The CDR3 DNA is TGTGCCAGCCCCTGGGGAGGGGACGAGTACGAGCAGTACTTC. Translating it yields CASPWGGDEYEQYF.

This clone occurred once. The chain recombines TRBV7-2 with TRBJ1-1, with 8 positions matching TRBD1. Per the germline V gene, CDR1 is SGHTA and CDR2 is FQGNSA. The CDR3 runs 14 residues. The trim removed 5 bases at V and 12 bases at J, leaving 14 bases unmatched. CDR3 sequence: CASSTRQGFSGTFF. DNA for the CDR3: TGTGCCAGCAGCACCCGACAGGGGTTTAGTGGTACTTTCTTT. The whole variable domain, filled in from reference TRBV7-2 and TRBJ1-1, reads GAGVSQSPSNKVTEKGKDVELRCDPISGHTALYWYRQSLGQGLEFLIYFQGNSAPDKSGLPSDRFSAERTGGSVSTLTIQRTQQEDSAVYLCASSTRQGFSGTFFGQGTRLTVV.

This clone occurred once. The J gene is TRBJ1-5, the V gene TRBV2; 9 bases are shared with TRBD1. This CDR3 has 16 amino acids. CDR1 SNHLY and CDR2 FYNNEI come from the germline V gene. J was trimmed by 4 bases and V by 10 bases; bases with no gene match: 14. The CDR3 protein is CATRSPGQGLNQPQHF. For the CDR3, the DNA is TGTGCCACCCGAAGTCCGGGACAGGGCCTAAATCAGCCCCAGCATTTT. The entire variable domain, with the rest obtained from reference TRBV2 and TRBJ1-5, is as follows: EPEVTQTPSHQVTQMGQEVILRCVPISNHLYFYWYRQILGQKVEFLVSFYNNEISEKSEIFDDQFSVERPDGSNFTLKIRSTKLEDSAMYFCATRSPGQGLNQPQHFGDGTRLSIL.

The chain employs TRBV19 and TRBJ1-2; no clear D. There are 13 residues in the CDR3. Germline CDR1 reads LNHDA; CDR2 reads SQIVND (reference sequence). The V end lost 5 bases, the J end lost 4 bases, and 11 bases lay between the germline ends. In DNA form, the CDR3 reads TGTGCCAGTAGTGCATGGTCTAGCTATGGCTACACCTTC. It encodes CASSAWSSYGYTF.

This chain joins TRBV4-1 and TRBJ2-5; D uncertain. The DNA matches TRBJ2-7 better at its end, which makes the J call doubtful. CDR1 is MGHRA and CDR2 is YSYEKL in the germline V gene. This CDR3 region has 14 residues. The CDR3 sequence: CASSQPSQTYEQYF. The DNA of the CDR3 is TGCGCCAGCAGCCAACCGTCCCAAACCTACGAGCAGTACTTC.